The 15 T cell receptor beta chains below all came from one sample that was sequenced in a study of memory CD4+ T cells and cytomegalovirus serostatus (dated by TCRdb to the late 2010s). A FACSAria II was used to sort memory CD4+ T cells, defined as single viable CD3+CD4+CD8-CD45RO+ cells. The method was the immunoSEQ multiplex PCR assay. Here the immuneACCESS table is served through TCRdb, limited to in-frame sequences with V and J called. Missing clones are a known gap in these copies; in checked studies unresolved V genes cover under half, and the rest lacks a known reason. In this sample the table shows almost 45,000 clones, roughly 83% of which occur a single time. The ten largest clones represent roughly 1.1% of the sample. The sample comprised memory CD4+ T cells from blood. These receptors all stem from an adult in good health and CMV-seronegative.

The chain employs TRBV6-5 and TRBJ1-5; 8 bases agree with TRBD1. The length of the CDR3 is 14 residues. Trimming removed 6 bases from V and 8 bases from J; junction bases left unmatched: 9. CDR1 is MNHEY and CDR2 is SVGAGI in the germline V gene. The CDR3 nucleotides read TGTGCCAGCAGGCAAACAGGGGGAAGGGAGCCCCAGCATTTT. Residues: CASRQTGGREPQHF.

This clone showed up just a few times. The V gene is TRBV5-1, the J gene TRBJ1-1; 8 bases align to TRBD1. The length of the CDR3 is 14 residues. V was pared by 5 bases and J by 3 bases, with 6 bases of the junction left unmatched. Germline assignment: CDR1 SGHRS and CDR2 YFSETQ. As DNA, the CDR3 is TGCGCCAGCAGGGGAGGGACAGGAGACACTGAAGCTTTCTTT. Translation gives CASRGGTGDTEAFF.

A few counts support this clone. The J gene is TRBJ1-1, the V gene TRBV2, with D hard to call. Germline CDR1 is SNHLY and CDR2 is FYNNEI. Trimming removed 8 bases at V and 3 bases at J, with 7 bases between. The CDR3 consists of 11 residues. The CDR3 nucleotides are TGTGCCAGCCTGCTCTACACTGAAGCTTTCTTT. Translation gives CASLLYTEAFF.

This chain joins TRBV28 and TRBJ1-1, with a possible D match to TRBD1 (6 bases). V was pared by 6 bases and J by 3 bases, with 14 bases between. The CDR3 runs 14 residues. CDR1 MDHEN and CDR2 SYDVKM come from the germline V gene. DNA for the CDR3: TGTGCCAGCAGCATGGGGGGGGCAGACACTGAAGCTTTCTTT. Translation gives CASSMGGADTEAFF.

The chain is built from TRBV10-3 and TRBJ2-3; 9 nucleotides match TRBD2. CDR3 length equals 15 residues. V dropped 6 bases and J dropped 0; count of bases not matched to a gene: 4. Germline loops: CDR1 ENHRY, CDR2 SYGVKD. The CDR3 DNA reads TGTGCCATCAGGTCCGGGACTAGCAGCACAGATACGCAGTATTTT. Its protein product is CAIRSGTSSTDTQYF.

This chain connects TRBV14 to TRBJ1-2, with D uncertain. Trimming removed 3 bases at V and 1 base at J, with 15 bases between. Germline V CDR1 and CDR2: SGHDN, FVKESK. The CDR3 loop spans 16 amino acids. The CDR3 DNA follows: TGTGCCAGCAGCCAGTCCACAGCAGGAGTTAACTATGGCTACACCTTC. This encodes CASSQSTAGVNYGYTF.

The chain has TRBV5-6 and TRBJ2-3; 7 nucleotides agree with TRBD1. The germline V gene has CDR1 SGHDT and CDR2 YYEEEE. V trimming: 3 bases; J trimming: 6 bases; junction bases outside the gene matches: 10. This CDR3 spans 15 amino acids. Written as DNA, the CDR3 is TGTGCCAGCAGCTATCGGACAGGCGGGCAGGATACGCAGTATTTT. As protein: CASSYRTGGQDTQYF.

The sample holds one count of this clone. This chain links TRBV19 with TRBJ2-6; D may be TRBD1 (6 bases). Germline loops: CDR1 LNHDA, CDR2 SQIVND (reference sequence). This CDR3 comprises 16 residues. The V end lost 5 bases, the J end lost 0 bases, and 11 bases lay between the germline ends. The CDR3 sequence: CASSPRGDSGANVLTF. The CDR3 DNA reads as TGTGCCAGTAGTCCCAGGGGAGACTCTGGGGCCAACGTCCTGACTTTC. The entire variable domain, with the rest obtained from reference TRBV19 and TRBJ2-6, is as follows: DGGITQSPKYLFRKEGQNVTLSCEQNLNHDAMYWYRQDPGQGLRLIYYSQIVNDFQKGDIAEGYSVSREKKESFPLTVTSAQKNPTAFYLCASSPRGDSGANVLTFGAGSRLTVL.

The chain carries TRBV10-3 and TRBJ2-2; tentatively, D is TRBD2 (6 bases). Germline V gene sequence: CDR1 ENHRY, CDR2 SYGVKD. The CDR3 totals 15 residues. V was pared by 6 bases and J by 5 bases, with 16 bases between. CDR3: CAISPGEHGTGELFF. CDR3 nucleotides: TGTGCCATCAGCCCGGGAGAACACGGAACCGGGGAGCTGTTTTTT.

V gene TRBV9 combines with J gene TRBJ1-3; D gene uncertain. Germline-derived CDR1 and CDR2 are SGDLS and YYNGEE. Trimming took off 0 bases at V and 0 bases at J, with 10 bases between the two ends. The CDR3 runs 16 residues. The chain's CDR3 is CASSVEGRSSGNTIYF. The DNA of the CDR3 is TGTGCCAGCAGCGTAGAAGGCCGGAGCTCTGGAAACACCATATATTTT.

The chain joins TRBV7-9 to TRBJ1-2; no reliable D call. V was shortened by 1 base and J by 6 bases, with 12 bases between the two germline ends. This CDR3 has 14 amino acids. Germline V gene data show CDR1 as SEHNR and CDR2 as FQNEAQ (reference sequence). Here the CDR3 DNA reads TGTGCCAGCAGCTTAGGGCAGGAGAGCCATGGCTACACCTTC. Protein product: CASSLGQESHGYTF.

This clone was observed a few times. The V call is TRBV5-8, the J call TRBJ2-7; D is unclear. Trimming left V 1 base short and J 4 bases short, with 6 bases between. Germline loops: CDR1 SGHTS, CDR2 YDEGEE. The CDR3 runs 12 residues. CDR3 bases: TGTGCCAGCAGCTTGAGCCTTTACGAGCAGTACTTC. Its translation is CASSLSLYEQYF. Full variable domain (rest looked up from reference TRBV5-8 and TRBJ2-7): EAGVTQSPTHLIKTRGQQATLRCSPISGHTSVYWYQQALGLGLQFLLWYDEGEERNRGNFPPRFSGRQFPNYSSELNVNALELEDSALYLCASSLSLYEQYFGPGTRLTVT.

This clone was counted once. Different DNA sequences within this sample yield the same CDR3. The CDR3 DNA is TGTGCCAGTAGTGTACCGGGGGGTTATGAGCAGTTCTTC. It yields the protein CASSVPGGYEQFF. V is TRBV6-5 and J is TRBJ2-1, with 7 bases aligning to TRBD2. Trimming cost V 9 bases and J 8 bases; bases outside gene matches: 10. Germline CDR1 reads MNHEY; CDR2 reads SVGAGI. The CDR3 covers 13 residues.

To note about this clone: Other DNA variants within this sample encode the same CDR3. The rearrangement joins TRBV5-1 to TRBJ2-1; 8 bases map to TRBD2. The CDR3 loop spans 14 amino acids. CDR1 is SGHRS, CDR2 YFSETQ, per germline. J gave up 10 bases and V 0 bases, and 6 bases lay outside the gene matches. As DNA, the CDR3 is TGCGCCAGCAGCTTGGAGCGGGAGTCAGAAGAGCAGTTCTTC. This translates into CASSLERESEEQFF.

This sequence joins TRBV7-2 and TRBJ1-1; D ambiguous. The V gene lost 1 base and the J gene lost 1 base, with 4 bases spanning the gap. The CDR3 loop spans 13 amino acids. The germline V gene has CDR1 SGHTA and CDR2 FQGNSA. CDR3: CASSLVWNTEAFF. CDR3 sequence (DNA): TGTGCCAGCAGCTTAGTCTGGAACACTGAAGCTTTCTTT.